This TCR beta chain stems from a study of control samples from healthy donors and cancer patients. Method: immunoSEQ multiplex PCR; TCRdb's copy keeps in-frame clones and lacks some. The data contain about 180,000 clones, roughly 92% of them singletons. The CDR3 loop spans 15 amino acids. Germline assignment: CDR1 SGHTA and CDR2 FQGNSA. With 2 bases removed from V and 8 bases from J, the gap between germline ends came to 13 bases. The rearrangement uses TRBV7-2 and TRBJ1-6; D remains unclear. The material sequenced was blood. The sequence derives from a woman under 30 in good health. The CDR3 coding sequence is TGTGCCAGCAGCTTAAAAAGGGATCCTTATTCACCCCTCCACTTT. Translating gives CASSLKRDPYSPLHF.